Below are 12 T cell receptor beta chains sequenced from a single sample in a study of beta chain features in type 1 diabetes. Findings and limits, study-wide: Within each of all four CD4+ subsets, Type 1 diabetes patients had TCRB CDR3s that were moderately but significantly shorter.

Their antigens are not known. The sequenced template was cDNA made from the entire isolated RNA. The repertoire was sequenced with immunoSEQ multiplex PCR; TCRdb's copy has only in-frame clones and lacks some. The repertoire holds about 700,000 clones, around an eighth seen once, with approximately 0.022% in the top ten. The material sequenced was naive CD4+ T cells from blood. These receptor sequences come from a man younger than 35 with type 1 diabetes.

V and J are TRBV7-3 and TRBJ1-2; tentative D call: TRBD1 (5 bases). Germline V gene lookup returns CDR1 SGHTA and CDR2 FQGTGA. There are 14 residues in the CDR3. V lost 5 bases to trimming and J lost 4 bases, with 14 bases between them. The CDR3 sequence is CASSPKGGAYGYTF. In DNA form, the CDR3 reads TGTGCCAGCAGCCCCAAAGGAGGGGCCTATGGCTACACCTTC.

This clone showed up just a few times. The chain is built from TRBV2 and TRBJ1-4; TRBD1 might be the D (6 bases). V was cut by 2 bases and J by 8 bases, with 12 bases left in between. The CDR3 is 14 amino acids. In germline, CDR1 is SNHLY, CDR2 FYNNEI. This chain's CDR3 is CASSEQGYGEKLFF. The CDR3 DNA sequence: TGTGCCAGCAGTGAACAGGGGTATGGCGAAAAACTGTTTTTT.

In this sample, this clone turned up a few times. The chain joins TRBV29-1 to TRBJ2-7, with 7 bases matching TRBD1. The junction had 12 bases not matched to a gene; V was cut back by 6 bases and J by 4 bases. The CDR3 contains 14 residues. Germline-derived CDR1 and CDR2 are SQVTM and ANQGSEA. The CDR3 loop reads CSVARDREIYEQYF. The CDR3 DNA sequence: TGCAGCGTCGCCCGAGACAGGGAGATTTACGAGCAGTACTTC.

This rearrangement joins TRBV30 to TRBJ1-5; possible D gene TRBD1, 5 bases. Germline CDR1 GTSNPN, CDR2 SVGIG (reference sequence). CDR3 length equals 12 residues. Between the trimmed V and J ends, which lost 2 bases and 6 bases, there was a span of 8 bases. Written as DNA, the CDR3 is TGTGCCTGGAGTTCGGGGCCTCAGCCCCAGCATTTT. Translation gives CAWSSGPQPQHF.

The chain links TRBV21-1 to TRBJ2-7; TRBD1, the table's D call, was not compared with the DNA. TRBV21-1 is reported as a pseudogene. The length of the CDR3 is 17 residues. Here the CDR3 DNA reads TGTGCCAGCAGCAAAACGGCATGGAAGGGGCGCTTCTACGAGCAGTACTTC. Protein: CASSKTAWKGRFYEQYF.

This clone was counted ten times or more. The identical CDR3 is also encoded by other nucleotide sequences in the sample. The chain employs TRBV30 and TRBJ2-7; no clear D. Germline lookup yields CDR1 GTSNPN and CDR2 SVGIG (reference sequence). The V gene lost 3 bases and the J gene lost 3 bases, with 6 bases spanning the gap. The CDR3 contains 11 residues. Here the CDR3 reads CAWSQIYEQYF. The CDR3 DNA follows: TGTGCCTGGAGCCAGATCTACGAGCAGTACTTC.

Here the CDR3 DNA reads TGTGCCTACGCCAGGGGTACGAGTCAGCCCCAGCATTTT. The encoded protein is CAYARGTSQPQHF. The genes are TRBV30 and TRBJ1-5; possibly TRBD1 for D (6 bases). This CDR3 region has 13 residues. V shed 7 bases and J shed 6 bases, with 16 bases lying between them. Germline CDR1 and CDR2: GTSNPN and SVGIG (reference sequence).

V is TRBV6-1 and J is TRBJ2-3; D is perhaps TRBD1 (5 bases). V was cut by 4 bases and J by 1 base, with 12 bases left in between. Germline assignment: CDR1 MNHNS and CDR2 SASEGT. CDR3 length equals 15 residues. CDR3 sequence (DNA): TGTGCCAGCAGTGGTCCGGAAGGGGGCACAGATACGCAGTATTTT. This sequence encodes CASSGPEGGTDTQYF.

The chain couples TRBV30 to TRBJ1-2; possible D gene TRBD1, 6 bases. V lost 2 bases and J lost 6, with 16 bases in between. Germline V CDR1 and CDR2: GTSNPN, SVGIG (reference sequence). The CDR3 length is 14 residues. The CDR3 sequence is CAWSSVQGRNGYTF. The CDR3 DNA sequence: TGTGCCTGGAGTTCGGTACAGGGTCGAAATGGCTACACCTTC.

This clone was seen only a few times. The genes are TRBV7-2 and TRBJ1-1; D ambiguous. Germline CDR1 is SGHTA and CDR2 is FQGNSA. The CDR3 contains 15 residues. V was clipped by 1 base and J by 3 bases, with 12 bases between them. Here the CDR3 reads CASSLVFSSDTEAFF. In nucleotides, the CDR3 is TGTGCCAGCAGCTTAGTTTTCAGTTCCGACACTGAAGCTTTCTTT.

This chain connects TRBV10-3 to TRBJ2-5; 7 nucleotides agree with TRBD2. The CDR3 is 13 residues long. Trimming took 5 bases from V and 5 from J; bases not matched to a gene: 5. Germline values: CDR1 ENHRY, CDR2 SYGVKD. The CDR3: CAISSTSQETQYF. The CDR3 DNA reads TGTGCCATCAGTTCGACTAGCCAGGAGACCCAGTACTTC.

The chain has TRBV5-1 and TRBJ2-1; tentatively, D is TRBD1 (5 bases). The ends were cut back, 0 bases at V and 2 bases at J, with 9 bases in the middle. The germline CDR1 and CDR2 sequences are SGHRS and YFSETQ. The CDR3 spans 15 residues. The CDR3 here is CASSLEGLPYNEQFF. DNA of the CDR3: TGCGCCAGCAGCTTGGAGGGGCTCCCCTACAATGAGCAGTTCTTC.